The 7 T cell receptor beta chains below come from one sample, sequenced in a study of human T cells and chemical hapten exposure. Time point meaning: pre-sensitization, week 0. Described treatment: therapeutic diphenylcyclopropenone sensitization with weekly scalp DPC. In TCRdb, the RACE reads were re-called with MiXCR into one record per CDR3 protein. Counted here are around 120,000 distinct CDR3 sequences, about 13% occurring once; the ten biggest clones make up 2.5% to 3%. Specimen: whole blood, collected in connection with sensitization to the hapten diphenylcyclopropenone (DPC). These receptors all stem from a woman aged 18-30 years with alopecia areata. Some clones in this sample may be carry-over from other donors' samples.

This clonotype was detected only a few times. For the CDR3, the DNA is TGCAGCGTTGAAGATCGCACATCGAACACTGAAGCTTTCTTT. It translates to CSVEDRTSNTEAFF. V gene TRBV29-1 combines with J gene TRBJ1-1; D is unresolved. This CDR3 comprises 14 residues. With 0 bases removed from V and 1 base from J, the gap between germline ends came to 9 bases. Germline V gene sequence: CDR1 SQVTM, CDR2 ANQGSEA. Based on the CDR3 plus reference TRBV29-1 and TRBJ1-1, the full variable domain is SAVISQKPSRDICQRGTSLTIQCQVDSQVTMMFWYRQQPGQSLTLIATANQGSEATYESGFVIDKFPISRPNLTFSTLTVSNMSPEDSSIYLCSVEDRTSNTEAFFGQGTRLTVV.

The rearrangement links TRBV9 to TRBJ1-2; D unclear. CDR1 and CDR2 from the germline V gene are SGDLS and YYNGEE. V was cut by 0 bases and J by 0 bases, with 6 bases left in between. This CDR3 comprises 14 residues. The CDR3 DNA follows: TGTGCCAGCAGCGTAGCGGCGACTAACTATGGCTACACCTTC. This codes for CASSVAATNYGYTF.

The chain employs TRBV6-5 and TRBJ1-1; 8 nucleotides agree with TRBD1. The germline V gene has CDR1 MNHEY and CDR2 SVGAGI. The V gene end was trimmed by 5 bases and the J gene end by 1 base; junction bases not matched to a gene: 12. This CDR3 contains 17 residues. The CDR3: CASSRNDRGRGNTEAFF. The CDR3 DNA is TGTGCCAGCAGTCGGAACGACAGGGGAAGAGGGAACACTGAAGCTTTCTTT.

This clonotype came up a few times. The chain links TRBV7-2 to TRBJ1-2; the match to TRBD1 covers 7 bases. Germline CDR1 SGHTA, CDR2 FQGNSA. The CDR3 length is 17 residues. J gave up 1 base and V 5 bases, and 13 bases lay outside the gene matches. As DNA, the CDR3 is TGTGCCAGCAGCGCTGAAACTAGACAGGGACTTAACTATGGCTACACCTTC. As protein: CASSAETRQGLNYGYTF.

This clonotype was recorded only once. The chain recombines TRBV6-2 or TRBV6-3 with TRBJ1-2; maybe TRBD1 (6 bases). The length of the CDR3 is 13 residues. The germline CDR1 and CDR2 sequences are MNHEY and SVGEGT. Trimming took off 5 bases at V and 7 bases at J, with 14 bases between the two ends. The CDR3 reads CASSGGRHSGYTF. For the CDR3, the DNA is TGTGCCAGCAGTGGGGGCAGGCACTCTGGCTACACCTTC.

The sample holds a few counts of this clonotype. The gene calls are TRBV6-5 and TRBJ1-3, with D unresolved. The CDR3 totals 15 residues. The germline V gene encodes CDR1 MNHEY and CDR2 SVGAGI. V was cut by 2 bases and J by 0 bases, with 8 bases left in between. CDR3 coding DNA: TGTGCCAGCAGTTACGGATGGAGCTCTGGAAACACCATATATTTT. It is translated as CASSYGWSSGNTIYF.

This clonotype was observed a handful of times. The V gene is TRBV6-6, the J gene TRBJ2-7; 7 bases are a match to TRBD2. The ends lost 5 bases at V and 6 bases at J; junction bases unmatched: 13. The CDR3 is 15 amino acids. Germline CDR1 reads MNHNY; CDR2 reads SVGAGI (reference sequence). The CDR3 DNA reads TGTGCCAGCAGTGCCCTCCGCGGGAGTCGGGTCGAGCAGTACTTC. This translates into CASSALRGSRVEQYF.